The clone carrying this T cell receptor (beta chain) was seen more than once but under ten times. Time point described: after neoadjuvant nivolumab, at surgical resection. J lost 0 bases, V lost 7 bases, and 2 bases had no gene match. Per germline, CDR1 SQVTM and CDR2 ANQGSEA. The CDR3 runs 12 residues. This specimen comes from a study of neoadjuvant anti-PD-1 for oral cavity cancer. Some clones are missing from TCRdb's copy, which holds only in-frame ones; the method was immunoSEQ multiplex PCR. This table has approximately 21,000 clones, 45% appearing once. This TCR was recovered from a person aged 35-79 years with oral cavity squamous cell carcinoma. The chain carries TRBV29-1 and TRBJ2-7, with 8 bases fitting TRBD1. The material was tumor tissue, obtained after nivolumab (anti-PD-1) treatment. For the CDR3, the DNA is TGCAGCGCAACAGGGGGCTCCTACGAGCAGTACTTC. It encodes CSATGGSYEQYF.